These 3 T cell receptor beta chains share one sample of origin, sequenced in a study of blood T cell repertoires in COVID-19. Some clones are missing from TCRdb's copy, which holds only in-frame ones; the method was immunoSEQ multiplex PCR. This sample carries under 70,000 clones, about 88% of them seen once, and the ten largest clones take about 40%. Source material: peripheral blood. The receptor set was obtained from a woman aged 55-75 years with COVID-19, enrolled during active disease.

This chain joins TRBV6-2 or TRBV6-3 and TRBJ2-7; no definite D call. The ends were cut back, 2 bases at V and 3 bases at J, with 5 bases in the middle. Germline CDR1 is MNHEY and CDR2 is SVGEGT. This CDR3 is 12 amino acids long. The CDR3 sequence is CASSYNYYEQYF. DNA for the CDR3: TGTGCCAGCAGTTACAATTACTACGAGCAGTACTTC.

This rearrangement joins TRBV29-1 to TRBJ1-5; D ambiguous. The germline CDR1 and CDR2 sequences are SQVTM and ANQGSEA. CDR3 length: 13 amino acids. The V gene lost 4 bases and the J gene lost 7 bases, with 14 bases spanning the gap. The CDR3 loop reads CSVVDGGKQPQHF. CDR3 nucleotide sequence: TGCAGCGTTGTGGACGGAGGAAAACAGCCCCAGCATTTT.

The chain employs TRBV30 and TRBJ1-6; D is unresolved. The length of the CDR3 is 13 residues. With 3 bases removed from V and 10 bases from J, the gap between germline ends came to 13 bases. Germline V gene lookup returns CDR1 GTSNPN and CDR2 SVGIG (reference sequence). Written as DNA, the CDR3 is TGTGCCTGGAGATATGGGGAGCGATCACCCCTCCACTTT. This encodes CAWRYGERSPLHF.